These T cell receptor beta chains were read from a single sample in a study of blood T cell repertoires in COVID-19. The assay was immunoSEQ multiplex PCR, and TCRdb's table has in-frame clones only and misses some. The sample contains 200,000 to 250,000 clones, 88% of which appear only once. Sequenced: PBMCs or T cells enriched from blood (not recorded which). Source of these receptors: a woman between 50 and 59 years old with acute COVID-19. Both conserved end residues are part of each CDR3. The D gene is left open where the match is weak. Clone size appears in some rows only: once, few, many, or a class for an expanded clone.

cdr3_nt: TGCGCCAGCAGCACCTCGGCGGCGGCCCCAGCCTATGGCTACACCTTC; cdr3_aa: CASSTSAAAPAYGYTF; cdr3_length: 16; v_call: TRBV4-1; d_call: NA; j_call: TRBJ1-2; clone_size: NA
cdr3_nt: TGTGCTAGCAGCTTGGGCTCCGGGACAACCACGACACGACAGTTCTTC; cdr3_aa: CASSLGSGTTTTRQFF; cdr3_length: 16; v_call: TRBV7-7; d_call: NA; j_call: TRBJ2-1; clone_size: NA
cdr3_nt: TGCGCCAGCAGCTTGGGCCCGACAGACCTGAACACTGAAGCTTTCTTT; cdr3_aa: CASSLGPTDLNTEAFF; cdr3_length: 16; v_call: TRBV5-1; d_call: NA; j_call: TRBJ1-1; clone_size: NA
cdr3_nt: TGTGCCAGCAGCGCAGACCCGGGACTAGGGAACACCGGGGAGCTGTTTTTT; cdr3_aa: CASSADPGLGNTGELFF; cdr3_length: 17; v_call: TRBV9; d_call: TRBD2; j_call: TRBJ2-2; clone_size: NA
cdr3_nt: TGTGCCAGCAGTCTCTTTTGGGCAGGATCCTCCGAGCAGTACTTC; cdr3_aa: CASSLFWAGSSEQYF; cdr3_length: 15; v_call: TRBV28; d_call: NA; j_call: TRBJ2-7; clone_size: NA
cdr3_nt: TGTGCCAGCCGCGGGTTGTTAGATACGCAGTATTTT; cdr3_aa: CASRGLLDTQYF; cdr3_length: 12; v_call: TRBV25-1; d_call: NA; j_call: TRBJ2-3; clone_size: NA
cdr3_nt: TGTGCCATCAGTGAGGAAACATGGACGGGGGATCAGCCCCAGCATTTT; cdr3_aa: CAISEETWTGDQPQHF; cdr3_length: 16; v_call: TRBV10-3; d_call: NA; j_call: TRBJ1-5; clone_size: NA
cdr3_nt: TGTGCCAGCAGCTTTTTGTGTAGCGGGAGCAGCTACGAGCAGTACTTC; cdr3_aa: CASSFLCSGSSYEQYF; cdr3_length: 16; v_call: TRBV7-4; d_call: TRBD2; j_call: TRBJ2-7; clone_size: NA
cdr3_nt: TGTGCCAGCAGTCCGCGGGGGGCGAGCTATGGCTACACCTTC; cdr3_aa: CASSPRGASYGYTF; cdr3_length: 14; v_call: TRBV2; d_call: NA; j_call: TRBJ1-2; clone_size: NA
cdr3_nt: TGTGCCAGCAGCATAGCACCAGGGGCGCTTGAAGCTTTCTTT; cdr3_aa: CASSIAPGALEAFF; cdr3_length: 14; v_call: TRBV3-1/TRBV3-2; d_call: NA; j_call: TRBJ1-1; clone_size: NA
cdr3_nt: TGTGCCAGCAGGGGGGGACGGCTCCAAGAGACCCAGTACTTC; cdr3_aa: CASRGGRLQETQYF; cdr3_length: 14; v_call: TRBV2; d_call: NA; j_call: TRBJ2-5; clone_size: NA
cdr3_nt: TGTGCCAGTAGCCGCGGGACAGGGAATACAGATACGCAGTATTTT; cdr3_aa: CASSRGTGNTDTQYF; cdr3_length: 15; v_call: TRBV19; d_call: TRBD1; j_call: TRBJ2-3; clone_size: many
cdr3_nt: TGTGCCAGCAGCCGCGGACAGCGCGGGTCGGCACCCCTCCACTTT; cdr3_aa: CASSRGQRGSAPLHF; cdr3_length: 15; v_call: TRBV7-3; d_call: NA; j_call: TRBJ1-6; clone_size: once
cdr3_nt: TGTGCCAGCAGTTTAGGACTAGCGGACTACAATGAGCAGTTCTTC; cdr3_aa: CASSLGLADYNEQFF; cdr3_length: 15; v_call: TRBV27; d_call: TRBD2; j_call: TRBJ2-1; clone_size: NA
cdr3_nt: TGTGCCACCTCGGGACTAGATCACTACGAGCAGTACTTC; cdr3_aa: CATSGLDHYEQYF; cdr3_length: 13; v_call: TRBV19; d_call: TRBD2; j_call: TRBJ2-7; clone_size: NA
cdr3_nt: TGTGCCAGCAGTTTCGGGACAGGGGGCTATAATTCACCCCTCCACTTT; cdr3_aa: CASSFGTGGYNSPLHF; cdr3_length: 16; v_call: TRBV6-5; d_call: TRBD1; j_call: TRBJ1-6; clone_size: NA
cdr3_nt: TGTGCCAGCAGGACCTCAGGGATTAACTATGGCTACACCTTC; cdr3_aa: CASRTSGINYGYTF; cdr3_length: 14; v_call: TRBV7-2; d_call: NA; j_call: TRBJ1-2; clone_size: NA
cdr3_nt: TGTGCCACCCGTCTCGCGGGAGGAAACACCATATATTTT; cdr3_aa: CATRLAGGNTIYF; cdr3_length: 13; v_call: TRBV19; d_call: NA; j_call: TRBJ1-3; clone_size: NA
cdr3_nt: TGTGCCAGCAGTTTATACATAGCGGGAGGATATGGGGATGAGCAGTTCTTC; cdr3_aa: CASSLYIAGGYGDEQFF; cdr3_length: 17; v_call: TRBV27; d_call: TRBD2; j_call: TRBJ2-1; clone_size: NA
cdr3_nt: TGTGCCAGCTCACTAGGGACTAGCGGGAGTATCCCAGATACGCAGTATTTT; cdr3_aa: CASSLGTSGSIPDTQYF; cdr3_length: 17; v_call: TRBV18; d_call: TRBD2; j_call: TRBJ2-3; clone_size: NA
cdr3_nt: TGTGCCAGCAGCCCCGCCGGGACACAGAACACTGAAGCTTTCTTT; cdr3_aa: CASSPAGTQNTEAFF; cdr3_length: 15; v_call: TRBV9; d_call: NA; j_call: TRBJ1-1; clone_size: NA
cdr3_nt: TGTGCCAGCAGCAGGACAGGGCTAAGAGAGACCCAGTACTTC; cdr3_aa: CASSRTGLRETQYF; cdr3_length: 14; v_call: TRBV9; d_call: TRBD1; j_call: TRBJ2-5; clone_size: NA
cdr3_nt: TGTGCCAGCAGCCCAACTAGCGGGAGCGATGAGCAGTTCTTC; cdr3_aa: CASSPTSGSDEQFF; cdr3_length: 14; v_call: TRBV7-3; d_call: TRBD2; j_call: TRBJ2-1; clone_size: NA
cdr3_nt: TGCAGCGTTGACTCCACAGATACGCAGTATTTT; cdr3_aa: CSVDSTDTQYF; cdr3_length: 11; v_call: TRBV29-1; d_call: NA; j_call: TRBJ2-3; clone_size: NA
cdr3_nt: TGTGCCAGCAGCGCCTCACAGGTGAACACTGAAGCTTTCTTT; cdr3_aa: CASSASQVNTEAFF; cdr3_length: 14; v_call: TRBV7-8; d_call: NA; j_call: TRBJ1-1; clone_size: NA
cdr3_nt: TGTGCCAGCAGTTTCCGGGACATTTTGGGCGATGAGCAGTTCTTC; cdr3_aa: CASSFRDILGDEQFF; cdr3_length: 15; v_call: TRBV28; d_call: NA; j_call: TRBJ2-1; clone_size: NA
cdr3_nt: TGTGCCAGCAGCTTGAGCGGGAGCTGGGAGCAGTACTTC; cdr3_aa: CASSLSGSWEQYF; cdr3_length: 13; v_call: TRBV5-4; d_call: TRBD2; j_call: TRBJ2-7; clone_size: few
cdr3_nt: TGTGCCAGTAGTATCGACAGCCGCGGCTATGGCTACACCTTC; cdr3_aa: CASSIDSRGYGYTF; cdr3_length: 14; v_call: TRBV19; d_call: NA; j_call: TRBJ1-2; clone_size: NA
cdr3_nt: TGTGCCAGCAGCTTCGGTGACAGGGGCTATCAGCCCCAGCATTTT; cdr3_aa: CASSFGDRGYQPQHF; cdr3_length: 15; v_call: TRBV7-2; d_call: TRBD1; j_call: TRBJ1-5; clone_size: few
cdr3_nt: TGTGCCAGCTCACCGGACAGGGTGAACACTGAAGCTTTCTTT; cdr3_aa: CASSPDRVNTEAFF; cdr3_length: 14; v_call: TRBV18; d_call: TRBD1; j_call: TRBJ1-1; clone_size: NA
cdr3_nt: TGTGCCAGCAGTCCACAGGGGGTGAACACTGAAGCTTTCTTT; cdr3_aa: CASSPQGVNTEAFF; cdr3_length: 14; v_call: TRBV27; d_call: TRBD1; j_call: TRBJ1-1; clone_size: NA
cdr3_nt: TGTGCCAGCAGCCGACAAGCTTCTAGCGGGAGGGCGAGGGGAGAGACCCAGTACTTC; cdr3_aa: CASSRQASSGRARGETQYF; cdr3_length: 19; v_call: TRBV3-1/TRBV3-2; d_call: TRBD2; j_call: TRBJ2-5; clone_size: NA
cdr3_nt: TGTGCCAGCAGCTTAGAGCGATCTTACAGGGTTGGCAACTATGGCTACACCTTC; cdr3_aa: CASSLERSYRVGNYGYTF; cdr3_length: 18; v_call: TRBV7-2; d_call: NA; j_call: TRBJ1-2; clone_size: NA
cdr3_nt: TGTGCCAGCAGTTTATCTTCTCCCGATACGCAGTATTTT; cdr3_aa: CASSLSSPDTQYF; cdr3_length: 13; v_call: TRBV27; d_call: NA; j_call: TRBJ2-3; clone_size: once
cdr3_nt: TGTGCCAGCAGTTACGGGCAGATCTATGGCTACACCTTC; cdr3_aa: CASSYGQIYGYTF; cdr3_length: 13; v_call: TRBV6-5; d_call: NA; j_call: TRBJ1-2; clone_size: NA
cdr3_nt: TGTGCCAGCAGCCAAGGTGGGGCCCATGGCTACACCTTC; cdr3_aa: CASSQGGAHGYTF; cdr3_length: 13; v_call: TRBV3-1/TRBV3-2; d_call: NA; j_call: TRBJ1-2; clone_size: NA
cdr3_nt: TGTGCCAGTAGTATAGGCGGGACAGGGGTCGAGCAGTACTTC; cdr3_aa: CASSIGGTGVEQYF; cdr3_length: 14; v_call: TRBV19; d_call: TRBD1; j_call: TRBJ2-7; clone_size: few
cdr3_nt: TGTGCCAGGGATAAGCGGGAGGGCCTGTACGAGCAGTACTTC; cdr3_aa: CARDKREGLYEQYF; cdr3_length: 14; v_call: TRBV6-5; d_call: TRBD2; j_call: TRBJ2-7; clone_size: many
cdr3_nt: TGTGCCAGCAGCAACCCGGACACGGGTCGGTATGGCTACACCTTC; cdr3_aa: CASSNPDTGRYGYTF; cdr3_length: 15; v_call: TRBV11-2; d_call: NA; j_call: TRBJ1-2; clone_size: NA
cdr3_nt: TGTGCCAGTAGTATACAGGCAGGTGGGCAACGGGAGTGGAATCAGCCCCAGCATTTT; cdr3_aa: CASSIQAGGQREWNQPQHF; cdr3_length: 19; v_call: TRBV19; d_call: NA; j_call: TRBJ1-5; clone_size: NA
cdr3_nt: TGTGCCAGCAGCTTAGCGACAAGCGGAGAAGGTGAAAAACTGTTTTTT; cdr3_aa: CASSLATSGEGEKLFF; cdr3_length: 16; v_call: TRBV7-9; d_call: NA; j_call: TRBJ1-4; clone_size: NA
cdr3_nt: TGTGCCAGCAGACTGGGGGGGGGAAACACCATATATTTT; cdr3_aa: CASRLGGGNTIYF; cdr3_length: 13; v_call: TRBV28; d_call: NA; j_call: TRBJ1-3; clone_size: NA
cdr3_nt: TGCGCCAGCAGCCATACCGCCAGCTCCTACGAGCAGTACTTC; cdr3_aa: CASSHTASSYEQYF; cdr3_length: 14; v_call: TRBV4-1; d_call: NA; j_call: TRBJ2-7; clone_size: many
cdr3_nt: TGCGCCAGCAGCCAAGGGGAAGCGGGAGTGACCTACGAGCAGTACTTC; cdr3_aa: CASSQGEAGVTYEQYF; cdr3_length: 16; v_call: TRBV4-1; d_call: TRBD2; j_call: TRBJ2-7; clone_size: NA
cdr3_nt: TGTGCCAGCTCACCACCGACCAGGGTTTCCTACAATGAGCAGTTCTTC; cdr3_aa: CASSPPTRVSYNEQFF; cdr3_length: 16; v_call: TRBV18; d_call: NA; j_call: TRBJ2-1; clone_size: NA
cdr3_nt: TGTGCCAGCAGTTACGCCGGGACAGGGGTTGAAAACGAGCAGTACTTC; cdr3_aa: CASSYAGTGVENEQYF; cdr3_length: 16; v_call: TRBV6-6; d_call: TRBD1; j_call: TRBJ2-7; clone_size: NA
cdr3_nt: TGTGCCAGCAGCGAAGACAGGGCTTTCCAGCCCCAGCATTTT; cdr3_aa: CASSEDRAFQPQHF; cdr3_length: 14; v_call: TRBV7-2; d_call: TRBD1; j_call: TRBJ1-5; clone_size: few
cdr3_nt: TGTGCCAGCAGTACTTACGCAGGGGATGGCTATGGCTACACCTTC; cdr3_aa: CASSTYAGDGYGYTF; cdr3_length: 15; v_call: TRBV28; d_call: NA; j_call: TRBJ1-2; clone_size: NA
cdr3_nt: TGTGCCTGGACCGAAAGGGAGTATTCACCCCTCCACTTT; cdr3_aa: CAWTEREYSPLHF; cdr3_length: 13; v_call: TRBV30; d_call: NA; j_call: TRBJ1-6; clone_size: NA
cdr3_nt: TGTGCCAGCTCACCACTTGAAGCGGGGTTTTACAATGAGCAGTTCTTC; cdr3_aa: CASSPLEAGFYNEQFF; cdr3_length: 16; v_call: TRBV18; d_call: TRBD2; j_call: TRBJ2-1; clone_size: NA
cdr3_nt: TGTGCCAGCAGCCCCCGACAGGCCCTGGCGACCCAGTACTTC; cdr3_aa: CASSPRQALATQYF; cdr3_length: 14; v_call: TRBV7-2; d_call: NA; j_call: TRBJ2-5; clone_size: NA
cdr3_nt: TGTGCCAGCAGCTCGGGACAGGCCTACAATGAGCAGTTCTTC; cdr3_aa: CASSSGQAYNEQFF; cdr3_length: 14; v_call: TRBV11-2; d_call: TRBD1; j_call: TRBJ2-1; clone_size: NA
cdr3_nt: TGCGCCAGCAGCTCCGGGACTACCGACGAGCAGTACTTC; cdr3_aa: CASSSGTTDEQYF; cdr3_length: 13; v_call: TRBV5-1; d_call: TRBD2; j_call: TRBJ2-7; clone_size: NA
cdr3_nt: TGTGCCAGCAGTGAACTCCAGCGGGCTAGAAATGAGCAGTTCTTC; cdr3_aa: CASSELQRARNEQFF; cdr3_length: 15; v_call: TRBV2; d_call: NA; j_call: TRBJ2-1; clone_size: NA
cdr3_nt: TGTGCCAGCAGTTTATGGGGACAGGGGGCGAACACTGAAGCTTTCTTT; cdr3_aa: CASSLWGQGANTEAFF; cdr3_length: 16; v_call: TRBV28; d_call: TRBD1; j_call: TRBJ1-1; clone_size: NA
cdr3_nt: TGTGCCAGCAGCTTGGTTCAGGGGCGAGTCGCTTCACCCCTCCACTTT; cdr3_aa: CASSLVQGRVASPLHF; cdr3_length: 16; v_call: TRBV5-5; d_call: NA; j_call: TRBJ1-6; clone_size: NA
cdr3_nt: TGTGCCACCAGCAGCCCTCATGACAGTAACACTGAAGCTTTCTTT; cdr3_aa: CATSSPHDSNTEAFF; cdr3_length: 15; v_call: TRBV15; d_call: NA; j_call: TRBJ1-1; clone_size: NA